One and the same sample provided the 9 T cell receptor beta chains below, sequenced in a study of blood T cell repertoires in COVID-19 (dated by TCRdb to about 2020). Library preparation was by the immunoSEQ multiplex PCR assay. TCRdb provides this immuneACCESS table in a form limited to in-frame rearrangements. Some clones are lacking; in checked studies, under half of them reflect an unresolved V gene, and why the rest are absent is not known. The sample records 63,000 or so clones, nearly 90% of which are singletons. The ten largest make up 1.1% to 1.5% of the sample. Material: peripheral blood. The source is a man in his 60s with acute or convalescent COVID-19.

The V call is TRBV10-3, the J call TRBJ1-6, with 7 bases aligning to TRBD1. The CDR3 runs to 14 residues. Germline V CDR1 and CDR2: ENHRY, SYGVKD. The ends lost 6 bases at V and 5 bases at J; junction bases unmatched: 4. The CDR3 spells CAIRTGSDNSPLHF. CDR3 nucleotides: TGTGCCATCAGGACAGGGTCAGATAATTCACCCCTCCACTTT.

J is TRBJ1-1 and V is TRBV10-3; D is perhaps TRBD1 (6 bases). The CDR3 is 14 amino acids. The V end was cut by 0 bases, the J end by 1 base, with 6 bases between. Germline loops: CDR1 ENHRY, CDR2 SYGVKD. For the CDR3, the DNA is TGTGCCATCAGTGAGTCAGGGGGGAACACTGAAGCTTTCTTT. Its protein product is CAISESGGNTEAFF.

The chain employs TRBV6-5 and TRBJ1-4; 7 bases line up with TRBD1. This CDR3 has 15 residues. Trimming at V came to 6 bases and at J to 5 bases, leaving 9 bases not matched to a gene. Germline CDR1 reads MNHEY; CDR2 reads SVGAGI. CDR3 coding DNA: TGTGCCAGCAGATTTCAACAGGGGATAAATGAAAAACTGTTTTTT. This translates into CASRFQQGINEKLFF.

The rearrangement links TRBV6-6 to TRBJ1-2; the match to TRBD1 covers 7 bases. Losses at the gene ends were 2 bases for V and 4 bases for J; bases not matched to a gene: 10. The germline V gene encodes CDR1 MNHNY and CDR2 SVGAGI (reference sequence). The CDR3 spans 16 residues. The CDR3 sequence: CASSYAQGSLIYGYTF. The CDR3, as DNA: TGTGCCAGCAGTTACGCACAGGGGTCCCTCATCTATGGCTACACCTTC.

The V call is TRBV3-1 (or the pseudogene TRBV3-2), the J call TRBJ1-5; no reliable D call. Trimming removed 0 bases from V and 4 bases from J, with 4 bases in between. The CDR3 extends over 13 amino acids. Germline loops: CDR1 LGHDT, CDR2 YNNKEL (reference sequence). The CDR3 region is CASSQDRNQPQHF. The CDR3 coding sequence is TGTGCCAGCAGCCAAGATCGTAATCAGCCCCAGCATTTT.

This chain's CDR3 is CASSQRGSYQETQYF. CDR3 sequence (DNA): TGCGCCAGCAGCCAAAGGGGCTCCTACCAAGAGACCCAGTACTTC. V is TRBV4-1 and J is TRBJ2-5; D is perhaps TRBD1 (5 bases). The CDR3 extends over 15 amino acids. Germline V gives CDR1 MGHRA, CDR2 YSYEKL. V lost 2 bases to trimming and J lost 0 bases, with 10 bases between them.

The V call is TRBV18, the J call TRBJ2-1; D gene uncertain. Germline lookup yields CDR1 KGHSH and CDR2 LQKENI. This CDR3 region has 14 residues. Trimming took off 1 base at V and 3 bases at J, with 7 bases between the two ends. For the CDR3, the DNA is TGTGCCAGCTCACCACGAAACGGCTACAATGAGCAGTTCTTC. Translation gives CASSPRNGYNEQFF.

This chain joins TRBV4-1 and TRBJ2-3, with D tentatively TRBD1 (7 bases). This CDR3 is built from 15 residues. Per the germline V gene, CDR1 is MGHRA and CDR2 is YSYEKL. Trimming cost V 2 bases and J 6 bases, with 15 bases left between them. The DNA for the CDR3 is TGCGCCAGCAGCCAAACCTTTTCAGGGGGGGATACGCAGTATTTT. It translates to CASSQTFSGGDTQYF.

This clone appeared a single time. V and J are TRBV5-1 and TRBJ2-3; TRBD1 agrees at 9 bases. The germline V gene has CDR1 SGHRS and CDR2 YFSETQ. Trimming at V came to 5 bases and at J to 5 bases, leaving 3 bases not matched to a gene. The CDR3 extends over 13 amino acids. Written as DNA, the CDR3 is TGCGCCAGCAGAAACAGGGGGCAAGATACGCAGTATTTT. Its translation: CASRNRGQDTQYF.